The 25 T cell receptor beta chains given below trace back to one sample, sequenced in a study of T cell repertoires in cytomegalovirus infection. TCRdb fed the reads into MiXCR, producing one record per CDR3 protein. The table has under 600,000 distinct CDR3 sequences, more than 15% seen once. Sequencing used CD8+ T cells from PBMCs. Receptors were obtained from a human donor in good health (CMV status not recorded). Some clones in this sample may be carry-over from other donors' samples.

CDR3 sequence reads: CASRNLIGNTGELFF. The CDR3 DNA follows: TGTGCCAGCAGGAACCTTATTGGGAACACCGGGGAGCTGTTTTTT. V and J are TRBV4-2 and TRBJ2-2; D not resolved. The CDR3 sequence is 15 residues long. Looked up from germline, CDR1 is LGHNA and CDR2 is YNFKEQ. V was clipped by 6 bases and J by 1 base, with 12 bases between them.

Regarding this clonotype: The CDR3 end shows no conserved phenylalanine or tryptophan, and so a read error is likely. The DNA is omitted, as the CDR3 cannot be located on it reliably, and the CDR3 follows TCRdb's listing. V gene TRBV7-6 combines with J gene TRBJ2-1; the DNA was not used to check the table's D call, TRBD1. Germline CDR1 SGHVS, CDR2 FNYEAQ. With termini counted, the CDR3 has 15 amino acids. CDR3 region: CASSAGTGNRNEQLL.

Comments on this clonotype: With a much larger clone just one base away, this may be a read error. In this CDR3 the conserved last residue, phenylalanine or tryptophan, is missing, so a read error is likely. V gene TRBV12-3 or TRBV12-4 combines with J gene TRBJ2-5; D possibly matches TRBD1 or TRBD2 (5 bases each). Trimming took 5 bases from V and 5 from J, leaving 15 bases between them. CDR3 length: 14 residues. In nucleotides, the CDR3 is TGTGCCAGCAGTCCGGGACCCTACCGGGAGACCCAGTACTAC. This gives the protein CASSPGPYRETQYY.

CDR3 DNA: TGTGCCAGCAGCTTAAGTGATGGGGGCGGGGCCAACGTCCTGACTTTC. Encoded protein: CASSLSDGGGANVLTF. The gene calls are TRBV7-3 and TRBJ2-6; a weak D match, TRBD1 (6 bases). V lost 1 base to trimming and J lost 4 bases, with 11 bases between them. Germline-derived CDR1 and CDR2 are SGHTA and FQGTGA. CDR3 length: 16 amino acids. Supplemented by reference TRBV7-3 and TRBJ2-6, the full variable domain reads GAGVSQTPSNKVTEKGKYVELRCDPISGHTALYWYRQSLGQGPEFLIYFQGTGAADDSGLPNDRFFAVRPEGSVSTLKIQRTERGDSAVYLCASSLSDGGGANVLTFGAGSRLTVL.

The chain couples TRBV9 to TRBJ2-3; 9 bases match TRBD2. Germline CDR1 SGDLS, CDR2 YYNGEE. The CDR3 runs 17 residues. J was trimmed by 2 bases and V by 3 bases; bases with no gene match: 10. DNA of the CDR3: TGTGCCAGCAGCGGTTTGGCGCGGGGGGGCCCCACAGATACGCAGTATTTT. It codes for CASSGLARGGPTDTQYF.

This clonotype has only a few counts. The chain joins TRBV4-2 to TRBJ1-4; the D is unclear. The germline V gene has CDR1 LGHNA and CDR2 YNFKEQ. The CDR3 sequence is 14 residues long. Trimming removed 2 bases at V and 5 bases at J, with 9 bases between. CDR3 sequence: CASSQQRLNEKLFF. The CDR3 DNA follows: TGTGCCAGCAGCCAACAGCGGTTGAATGAAAAACTGTTTTTT.

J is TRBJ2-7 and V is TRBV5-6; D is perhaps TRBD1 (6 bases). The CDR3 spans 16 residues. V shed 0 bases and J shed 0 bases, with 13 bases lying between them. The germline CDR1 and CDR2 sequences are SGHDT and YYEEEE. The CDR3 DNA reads TGTGCCAGCAGCTTGGTGTCAGGGGACAACTCCTACGAGCAGTACTTC. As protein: CASSLVSGDNSYEQYF.

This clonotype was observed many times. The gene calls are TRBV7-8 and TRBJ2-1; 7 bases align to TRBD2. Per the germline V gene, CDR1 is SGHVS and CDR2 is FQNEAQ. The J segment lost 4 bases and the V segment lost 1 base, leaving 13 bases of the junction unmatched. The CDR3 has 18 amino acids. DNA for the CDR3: TGTGCCAGCAGCTTAGTCTCCCCGAGTCTAGCGGCTTACAATGAGCAGTTCTTC. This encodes CASSLVSPSLAAYNEQFF.

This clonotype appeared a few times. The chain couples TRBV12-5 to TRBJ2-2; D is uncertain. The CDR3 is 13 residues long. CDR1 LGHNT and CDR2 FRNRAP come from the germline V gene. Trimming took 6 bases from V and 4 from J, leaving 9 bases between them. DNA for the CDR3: TGTGCTAGTGGCCCCTTTGGCACCGGGGAGCTGTTTTTT. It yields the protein CASGPFGTGELFF.

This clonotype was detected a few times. The CDR3 spells CASSFSDRGHEQYF. CDR3 DNA sequence: TGTGCCAGCAGTTTTTCGGACAGGGGCCACGAGCAGTACTTC. The gene calls are TRBV27 and TRBJ2-7, with 9 bases aligning to TRBD1. Unmatched junction bases numbered 5, after V lost 3 bases and J lost 5 bases. This CDR3 has 14 residues. Germline V gene data show CDR1 as MNHEY and CDR2 as SMNVEV (reference sequence).

Here the CDR3 reads CASSRPSRGDYGYTF. DNA for the CDR3: TGTGCCAGCAGCCGACCAAGCAGGGGGGACTATGGCTACACCTTC. V usage is TRBV14 and J usage is TRBJ1-2, with TRBD1 matching over 7 bases. V lost 4 bases and J lost 3; bases outside the gene matches: 8. Germline loops: CDR1 SGHDN, CDR2 FVKESK. The CDR3 is 15 residues long. Full variable domain (missing parts from reference TRBV14 and TRBJ1-2): EAGVTQFPSHSVIEKGQTVTLRCDPISGHDNLYWYRRVMGKEIKFLLHFVKESKQDESGMPNNRFLAERTGGTYSTLKVQPAELEDSGVYFCASSRPSRGDYGYTFGSGTRLTVV.

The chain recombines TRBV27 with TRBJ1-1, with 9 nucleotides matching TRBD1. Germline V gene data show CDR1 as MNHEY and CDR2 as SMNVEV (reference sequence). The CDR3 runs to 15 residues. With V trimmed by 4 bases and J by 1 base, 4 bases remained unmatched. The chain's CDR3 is CASSYRGLGNTEAFF. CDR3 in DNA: TGTGCCAGCAGTTACAGGGGGCTGGGGAACACTGAAGCTTTCTTT.

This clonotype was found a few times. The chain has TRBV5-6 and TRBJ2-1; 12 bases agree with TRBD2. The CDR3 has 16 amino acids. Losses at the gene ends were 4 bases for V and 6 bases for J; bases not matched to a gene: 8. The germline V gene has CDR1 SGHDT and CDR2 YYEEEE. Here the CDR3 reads CASSPRLAGVGNEQFF. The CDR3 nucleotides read TGTGCCAGCAGCCCAAGACTAGCGGGAGTTGGCAATGAGCAGTTCTTC.

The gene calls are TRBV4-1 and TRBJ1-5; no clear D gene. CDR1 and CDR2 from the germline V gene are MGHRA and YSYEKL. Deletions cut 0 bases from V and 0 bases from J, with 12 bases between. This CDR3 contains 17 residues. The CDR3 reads CASSQDGPVDSNQPQHF. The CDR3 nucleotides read TGCGCCAGCAGCCAAGATGGTCCTGTTGATAGCAATCAGCCCCAGCATTTT.

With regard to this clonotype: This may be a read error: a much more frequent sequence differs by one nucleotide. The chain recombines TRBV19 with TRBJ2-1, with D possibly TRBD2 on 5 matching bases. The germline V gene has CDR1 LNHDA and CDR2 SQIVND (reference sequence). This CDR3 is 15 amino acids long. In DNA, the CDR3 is TGTGTCAGTAGTATGGGAAGCGGATCGGGGAATGAGCAGTTCTTC. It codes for CVSSMGSGSGNEQFF.

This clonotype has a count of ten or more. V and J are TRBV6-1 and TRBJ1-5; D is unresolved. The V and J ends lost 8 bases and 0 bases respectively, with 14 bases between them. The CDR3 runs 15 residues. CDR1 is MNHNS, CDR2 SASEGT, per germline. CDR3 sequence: CASGLYFNSNQPQHF. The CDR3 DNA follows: TGTGCCAGCGGACTATACTTTAATAGCAATCAGCCCCAGCATTTT.

The CDR3 region has the DNA TGCGCCAGCAGCCAAGAGCCAGACAGGGGAGACACTGAAGCTTTCTTT. Encoded protein: CASSQEPDRGDTEAFF. V is TRBV4-1 and J is TRBJ1-1, with 8 bases aligning to TRBD1. Germline CDR1 reads MGHRA; CDR2 reads YSYEKL. The V segment lost 0 bases and the J segment 3 bases; nucleotides outside the gene matches: 6. The CDR3 has 16 amino acids.

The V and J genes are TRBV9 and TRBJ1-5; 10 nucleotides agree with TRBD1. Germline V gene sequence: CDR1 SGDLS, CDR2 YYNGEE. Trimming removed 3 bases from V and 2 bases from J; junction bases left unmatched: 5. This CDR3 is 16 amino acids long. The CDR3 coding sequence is TGTGCCAGCAGCGCCGGAGGGACAGGGGGCAATCAGCCCCAGCATTTT. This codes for CASSAGGTGGNQPQHF. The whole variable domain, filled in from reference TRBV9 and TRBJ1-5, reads DSGVTQTPKHLITATGQRVTLRCSPRSGDLSVYWYQQSLDQGLQFLIQYYNGEERAKGNILERFSAQQFPDLHSELNLSSLELGDSALYFCASSAGGTGGNQPQHFGDGTRLSIL.

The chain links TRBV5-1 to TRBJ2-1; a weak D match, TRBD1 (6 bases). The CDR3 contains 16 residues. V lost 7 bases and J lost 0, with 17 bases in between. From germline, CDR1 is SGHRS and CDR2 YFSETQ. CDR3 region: CASGSQGSASYNEQFF. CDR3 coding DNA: TGCGCCAGCGGTTCCCAGGGGTCGGCCTCCTACAATGAGCAGTTCTTC.

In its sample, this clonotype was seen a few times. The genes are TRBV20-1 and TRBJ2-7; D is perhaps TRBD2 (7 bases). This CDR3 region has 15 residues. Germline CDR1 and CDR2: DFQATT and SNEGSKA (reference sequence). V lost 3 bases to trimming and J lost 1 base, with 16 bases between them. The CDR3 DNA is TGCAGTGCTAGGTTAGGCGGGGGCGTATCCTACGAGCAGTACTTC. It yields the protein CSARLGGGVSYEQYF.

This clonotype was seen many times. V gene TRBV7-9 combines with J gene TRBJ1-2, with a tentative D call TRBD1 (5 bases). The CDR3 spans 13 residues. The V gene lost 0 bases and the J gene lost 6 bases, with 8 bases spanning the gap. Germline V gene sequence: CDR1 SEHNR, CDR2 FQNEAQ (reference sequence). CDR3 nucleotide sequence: TGTGCCAGCAGCTTAGCCAGGGTGCATGGCTACACCTTC. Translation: CASSLARVHGYTF.

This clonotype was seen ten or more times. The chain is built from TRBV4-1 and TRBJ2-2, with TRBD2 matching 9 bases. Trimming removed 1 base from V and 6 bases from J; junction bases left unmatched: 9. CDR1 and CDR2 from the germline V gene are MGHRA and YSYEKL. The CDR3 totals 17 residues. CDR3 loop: CASSQVHELAGSGELFF. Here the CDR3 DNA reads TGCGCCAGCAGCCAAGTTCATGAACTAGCGGGTTCCGGGGAGCTGTTTTTT.

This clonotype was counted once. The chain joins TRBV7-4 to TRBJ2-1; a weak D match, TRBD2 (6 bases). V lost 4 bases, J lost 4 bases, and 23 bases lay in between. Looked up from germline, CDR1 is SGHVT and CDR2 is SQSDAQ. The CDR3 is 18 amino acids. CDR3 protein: CASSSPVVEFGGYNEQFF. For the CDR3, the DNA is TGTGCCAGCAGCTCCCCGGTGGTGGAGTTCGGGGGATACAATGAGCAGTTCTTC.

CDR3 DNA: TGTGCCTGGAGTAGGGGCGGGCGAACCGAGCAGTACTTC. As protein: CAWSRGGRTEQYF. The gene calls are TRBV30 and TRBJ2-7, with D perhaps TRBD1 or TRBD2 (5 bases each). Per the germline V gene, CDR1 is GTSNPN and CDR2 is SVGIG (reference sequence). Trimming stripped 2 bases from V and 6 bases from J, with 14 bases between. This CDR3 is 13 amino acids long.

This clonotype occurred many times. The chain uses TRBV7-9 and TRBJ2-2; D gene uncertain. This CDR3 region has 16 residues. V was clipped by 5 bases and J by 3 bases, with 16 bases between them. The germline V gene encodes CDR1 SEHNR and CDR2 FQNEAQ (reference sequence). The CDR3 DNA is TGTGCCAGCAGCCCTTCCCGGGCCACCGACACCGGGGAGCTGTTTTTT. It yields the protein CASSPSRATDTGELFF. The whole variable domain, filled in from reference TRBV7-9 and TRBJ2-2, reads DTGVSQNPRHKITKRGQNVTFRCDPISEHNRLYWYRQTLGQGPEFLTYFQNEAQLEKSRLLSDRFSAERPKGSFSTLEIQRTEQGDSAMYLCASSPSRATDTGELFFGEGSRLTVL.